This T cell receptor (beta chain) was retrieved from a study of control samples from healthy donors and cancer patients (dated by TCRdb to about 2020). With respect to this clone: Its antigen target is currently unknown. No base qualities exist here, and no much larger clone lies one base off it.

The library was produced with the immunoSEQ multiplex PCR assay. The immuneACCESS repertoire file appears here via TCRdb, limited to in-frame rearrangements. These files lack a portion of the clones; in checked studies, under half of the deficit traces to unresolved V genes, and the cause of the others is not known. The sample profile shows 100,000 to 150,000 clones; more than 80% of them were found once. Jointly, the top ten make up 2.5% of the sample. CDR1 and CDR2 (SEHNR, FQNEAQ) derive from the germline V gene (reference sequence). Including the terminal cysteine and phenylalanine, the CDR3 comprises 14 residues. The entry retains the CDR3 DNA only, 42 bases that are in frame from base 1. V and J are truncated by 5 bases and 6 bases respectively, leaving an intervening sequence of 17 bases.

This receptor was obtained from a man aged 18 to 35 in good health. Here the chain combines TRBV7-9 and TRBJ2-7; the D gene assignment is ambiguous. Sequenced: blood. The DNA sequence is given as TGTGCCAGCAGCCCCCCAGTATTTGGGTCCGAGCAGTACTTC. Its translation reads: CASSPPVFGSEQYF.